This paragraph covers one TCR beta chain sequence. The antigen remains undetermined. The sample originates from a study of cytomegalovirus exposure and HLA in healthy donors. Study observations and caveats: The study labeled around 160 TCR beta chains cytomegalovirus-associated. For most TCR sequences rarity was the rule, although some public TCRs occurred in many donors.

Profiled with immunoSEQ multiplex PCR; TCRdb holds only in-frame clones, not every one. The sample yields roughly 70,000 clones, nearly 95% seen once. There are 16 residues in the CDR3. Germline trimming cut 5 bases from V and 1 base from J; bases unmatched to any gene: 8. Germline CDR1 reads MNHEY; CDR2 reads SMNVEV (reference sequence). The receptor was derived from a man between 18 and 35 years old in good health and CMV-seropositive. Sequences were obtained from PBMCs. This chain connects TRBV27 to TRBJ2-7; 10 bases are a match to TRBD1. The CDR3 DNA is TGTGCCAGCAGTCTACGACAGGGGGCGACGTCCTACGAGCAGTACTTC. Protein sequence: CASSLRQGATSYEQYF.